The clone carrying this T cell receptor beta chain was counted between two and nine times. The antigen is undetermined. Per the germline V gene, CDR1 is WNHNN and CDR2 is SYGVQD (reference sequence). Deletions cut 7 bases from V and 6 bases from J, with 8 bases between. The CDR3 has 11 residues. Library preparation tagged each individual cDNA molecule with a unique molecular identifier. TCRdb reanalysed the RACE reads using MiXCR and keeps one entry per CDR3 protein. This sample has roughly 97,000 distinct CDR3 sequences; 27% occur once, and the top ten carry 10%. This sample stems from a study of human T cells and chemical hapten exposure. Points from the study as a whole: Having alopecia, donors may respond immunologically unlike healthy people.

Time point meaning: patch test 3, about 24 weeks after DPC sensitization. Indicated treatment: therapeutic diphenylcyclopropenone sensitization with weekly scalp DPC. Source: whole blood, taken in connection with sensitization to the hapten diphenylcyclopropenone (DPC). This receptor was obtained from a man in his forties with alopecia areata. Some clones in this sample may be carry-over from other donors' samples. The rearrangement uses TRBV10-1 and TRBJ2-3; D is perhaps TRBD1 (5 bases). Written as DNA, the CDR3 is TGCGCCAGCACCGCAGGGGATACGCAGTATTTT. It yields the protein CASTAGDTQYF.